What follows is one TCR beta chain and its context. Germline-derived CDR1 and CDR2 are LNHDA and SQIVND (reference sequence). Trimming cost V 4 bases and J 5 bases, with 12 bases left between them. The CDR3 has 13 residues. This sample was taken from a study of shared clonotypes between healthy human individuals. CD45RO-negative, CCR7-selected cells formed the naive CD8 fraction, which excluded terminally differentiated effector memory CD45RA+ cells. Donors included only healthy HIV-negative adults lacking recent acute infections or vaccinations. The test was conducted at deep level. Some clones are missing from TCRdb's copy, which holds only in-frame ones; the method was immunoSEQ multiplex PCR. The table shows roughly 2.1 million clones, with approximately 94% occurring only once.

The chain joins TRBV19 to TRBJ2-7; D not certain. The source is a young man in good health. Some clones in this sample may be carry-over from other donors' samples. Sequenced sample: naive CD8+ T cells from PBMCs. CDR3 nucleotide sequence: TGTGCCAGTAGTAGGGCAGCCTGGGACGAGCAGTACTTC. This codes for CASSRAAWDEQYF.